This passage covers 10 T cell receptor beta chains from one sample sequenced in a study of T cells in Graves' hyperthyroidism and ophthalmopathy. Amplified TCR beta CDR3 regions derived from RNA transcripts. RT-PCR in the first round (using the HTBI primer set) targeted the TCR CDR3. TCRdb re-analysed the multiplex PCR reads in MiXCR, keeping a single row per CDR3 protein. The table has under 350,000 distinct CDR3 sequences, around a sixth seen once. Source material: blood. The receptors were sampled from a woman aged 45-65 years with Graves' hyperthyroidism.

Remarks on this clonotype: A read error may be the cause here, since a much bigger clone is one base away. The chain employs TRBV27 and TRBJ2-1, with D possibly being TRBD2 (5 bases). The CDR3 is 16 residues long. Germline CDR1 MNHEY, CDR2 SMNVEV (reference sequence). The CDR3 spells CASGLYDYLNRNEQFF. The CDR3, as DNA: TGTGCCAGCGGTTTATATGACTACCTCAATCGGAATGAGCAGTTCTTC.

This clonotype was observed at least ten times. The chain has TRBV10-2 and TRBJ1-4, with D tentatively TRBD1 (5 bases). Germline V lookup: CDR1 WSHSY, CDR2 SAAADI. V was clipped by 7 bases and J by 7 bases, with 16 bases between them. The CDR3 length is 14 residues. The CDR3 loop is CASKNSGTGEKLFF. CDR3 DNA sequence: TGCGCCAGCAAGAATTCCGGGACCGGTGAAAAACTGTTTTTT.

This clonotype was recorded many times. Here the CDR3 reads CASRGTTQETQYF. The CDR3 nucleotides are TGTGCCAGCAGAGGGACAACGCAAGAGACCCAGTACTTC. The chain employs TRBV6-2 or TRBV6-3 and TRBJ2-5; the D gene is possibly TRBD1 (6 bases). V was trimmed by 6 bases and J by 2 bases, leaving 10 bases between them. Germline CDR1 reads MNHEY; CDR2 reads SVGEGT. The CDR3 is 13 residues long.

The chain couples TRBV9 to TRBJ1-2; unclear D gene. CDR1 and CDR2 (germline): SGDLS, YYNGEE. The CDR3 has 17 amino acids. Trimming stripped 0 bases from V and 2 bases from J, with 17 bases between. The DNA of the CDR3 is TGTGCCAGCAGCGTAGCGGCAGTCTCGTCGCAAAACTATGGCTACACCTTC. Residues: CASSVAAVSSQNYGYTF. The full variable domain, in which reference TRBV9 and TRBJ1-2 provide the parts outside the CDR3, is DSGVTQTPKHLITATGQRVTLRCSPRSGDLSVYWYQQSLDQGLQFLIQYYNGEERAKGNILERFSAQQFPDLHSELNLSSLELGDSALYFCASSVAAVSSQNYGYTFGSGTRLTVV.

The V gene is TRBV9, the J gene TRBJ2-3; D not certain. The CDR3 loop spans 12 amino acids. From germline, CDR1 is SGDLS and CDR2 YYNGEE. The V gene lost 4 bases and the J gene lost 6 bases, with 9 bases spanning the gap. For the CDR3, the DNA is TGTGCCAGCAGCCCTGCCGGGGATACGCAGTATTTT. Amino acids: CASSPAGDTQYF.

This clonotype was seen at least ten times. The V and J genes are TRBV20-1 and TRBJ1-1; D perhaps matches TRBD1 (5 bases). The CDR3 consists of 15 residues. CDR1 DFQATT and CDR2 SNEGSKA come from the germline V gene (reference sequence). With 0 bases removed from V and 1 base from J, the gap between germline ends came to 12 bases. The CDR3 DNA is TGCAGTGCTAGAGATTTTGACAGACCGAACACTGAAGCTTTCTTT. It codes for CSARDFDRPNTEAFF.

V gene TRBV3-1 combines with J gene TRBJ1-3, with D uncertain. The CDR3 is 15 residues long. CDR1 and CDR2 from the germline V gene are LGHDT and YNNKEL (reference sequence). The ends were cut back, 1 base at V and 2 bases at J, with 9 bases in the middle. The CDR3 sequence: CASSQVSAAGNTIYF. In DNA, the CDR3 is TGTGCCAGCAGCCAAGTCTCGGCAGCTGGAAACACCATATATTTT. Full variable domain (missing parts from reference TRBV3-1 and TRBJ1-3): DTAVSQTPKYLVTQMGNDKSIKCEQNLGHDTMYWYKQDSKKFLKIMFSYNNKELIINETVPNRFSPKSPDKAHLNLHINSLELGDSAVYFCASSQVSAAGNTIYFGEGSWLTVV.

This clonotype came up many times. The gene calls are TRBV2 and TRBJ2-3; D is possibly TRBD1 (6 bases). Between the trimmed V and J ends, which lost 1 base and 1 base, there was a span of 6 bases. The CDR3 is 14 residues long. Germline values: CDR1 SNHLY, CDR2 FYNNEI. CDR3 in DNA: TGTGCCAGCAGTGAAGGACAGGGCACAGATACGCAGTATTTT. Translating it yields CASSEGQGTDTQYF. The entire variable domain, with the rest obtained from reference TRBV2 and TRBJ2-3, is as follows: EPEVTQTPSHQVTQMGQEVILRCVPISNHLYFYWYRQILGQKVEFLVSFYNNEISEKSEIFDDQFSVERPDGSNFTLKIRSTKLEDSAMYFCASSEGQGTDTQYFGPGTRLTVL.

This clonotype was recorded at least ten times. The chain is built from TRBV5-1 and TRBJ1-2; no clear D gene. The V end was cut by 0 bases, the J end by 3 bases, with 12 bases between. CDR1 is SGHRS and CDR2 is YFSETQ in the germline V gene. The CDR3 sequence is 15 residues long. The chain's CDR3 is CASSLDGRPDYGYTF. In DNA form, the CDR3 reads TGCGCCAGCAGCTTGGATGGCCGGCCCGACTATGGCTACACCTTC.

This clonotype was picked up a small number of times. This chain uses TRBV3-1 with TRBJ1-5, with a possible D match to TRBD1 (6 bases). V gave up 1 base and J gave up 0 bases, with 13 bases separating them. This CDR3 has 17 residues. Germline V lookup: CDR1 LGHDT, CDR2 YNNKEL (reference sequence). This CDR3 reads CASSQGGQFDSNQPQHF. For the CDR3, the DNA is TGTGCCAGCAGCCAAGGGGGGCAGTTTGATAGCAATCAGCCCCAGCATTTT. Supplemented by reference TRBV3-1 and TRBJ1-5, the full variable domain reads DTAVSQTPKYLVTQMGNDKSIKCEQNLGHDTMYWYKQDSKKFLKIMFSYNNKELIINETVPNRFSPKSPDKAHLNLHINSLELGDSAVYFCASSQGGQFDSNQPQHFGDGTRLSIL.